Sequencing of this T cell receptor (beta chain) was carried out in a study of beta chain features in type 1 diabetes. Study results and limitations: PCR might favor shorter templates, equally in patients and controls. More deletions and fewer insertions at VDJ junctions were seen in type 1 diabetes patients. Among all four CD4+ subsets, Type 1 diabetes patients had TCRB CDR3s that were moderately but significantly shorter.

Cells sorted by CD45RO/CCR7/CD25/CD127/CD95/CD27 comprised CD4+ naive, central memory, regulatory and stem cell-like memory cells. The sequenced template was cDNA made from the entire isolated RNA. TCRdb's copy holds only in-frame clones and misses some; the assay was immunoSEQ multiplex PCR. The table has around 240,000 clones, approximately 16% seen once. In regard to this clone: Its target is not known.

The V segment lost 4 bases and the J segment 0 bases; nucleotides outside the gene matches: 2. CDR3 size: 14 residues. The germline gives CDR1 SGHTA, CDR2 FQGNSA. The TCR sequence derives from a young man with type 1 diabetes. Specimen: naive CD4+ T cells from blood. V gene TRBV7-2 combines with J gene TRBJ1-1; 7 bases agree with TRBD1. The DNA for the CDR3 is TGTGCCAGCAGCTACAGGGGATTGAACACTGAAGCTTTCTTT. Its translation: CASSYRGLNTEAFF.